This entry lists 20 T cell receptor beta chains sequenced from one sample in a study of cytomegalovirus exposure and HLA in healthy donors. 60 Vbeta and 13 Jbeta primers were used in PCR. Clones were read by immunoSEQ multiplex PCR, and TCRdb kept only the in-frame ones, dropping some. The table has around 130,000 clones, about 8.5% seen once. The material sequenced was PBMCs. The receptors here all came from a middle-aged man in good health and CMV-seronegative.

This clone was observed a handful of times. The rearrangement links TRBV5-1 to TRBJ1-5; weak D call: TRBD1 (5 bases). The germline gives CDR1 SGHRS, CDR2 YFSETQ. V dropped 4 bases and J dropped 5 bases, with 16 bases sitting between them. The CDR3 is 15 residues long. The chain's CDR3 is CASSLGGLSHQPQHF. Here the CDR3 DNA reads TGCGCCAGCAGCCTGGGGGGACTGAGTCATCAGCCCCAGCATTTT.

The rearrangement uses TRBV10-3 and TRBJ2-3, with 12 bases fitting TRBD2. With V trimmed by 6 bases and J by 0 bases, 4 bases remained unmatched. The CDR3 has 16 amino acids. Germline CDR1 and CDR2: ENHRY and SYGVKD. The CDR3, as DNA: TGTGCCATCAGGCGACTAGCGGGGGCCAGCACAGATACGCAGTATTTT. Protein: CAIRRLAGASTDTQYF.

Only a few counts were recorded for this clone. This chain connects TRBV27 to TRBJ1-6; D not certain. The CDR3 is 13 amino acids. V dropped 0 bases and J dropped 8 bases, with 5 bases sitting between them. Germline V CDR1 and CDR2: MNHEY, SMNVEV (reference sequence). CDR3 DNA sequence: TGTGCCAGCAGTTTATCCTTGTATTCACCCCTCCACTTT. This translates into CASSLSLYSPLHF.

The chain combines TRBV5-1 with TRBJ1-3; 9 nucleotides match TRBD1. This CDR3 is built from 16 residues. V shed 1 base, J shed 4 bases, and the junction held 6 bases outside the gene matches. Germline CDR1 SGHRS, CDR2 YFSETQ. The DNA of the CDR3 is TGCGCCAGCAGCTTGAGCGGGACAGGGACGGGAAACACCATATATTTT. Its protein product is CASSLSGTGTGNTIYF. Combining the CDR3 with reference TRBV5-1 and TRBJ1-3 gives the whole variable domain KAGVTQTPRYLIKTRGQQVTLSCSPISGHRSVSWYQQTPGQGLQFLFEYFSETQRNKGNFPGRFSGRQFSNSRSEMNVSTLELGDSALYLCASSLSGTGTGNTIYFGEGSWLTVV.

A remark on this clone: In the same sample, other DNA sequences code for this CDR3. V gene TRBV5-4 combines with J gene TRBJ2-7; D is possibly TRBD2 (6 bases). The length of the CDR3 is 13 residues. CDR1 SGHNT and CDR2 YYREEE come from the germline V gene (reference sequence). The ends were cut back, 0 bases at V and 5 bases at J, with 9 bases in the middle. The CDR3 sequence is CASSLGRENEQYF. CDR3 DNA: TGTGCCAGCAGCTTGGGCCGGGAGAACGAGCAGTACTTC.

This clone was recorded a few times. The same CDR3 arises from other DNA sequences in this sample as well. The chain is built from TRBV6-1 and TRBJ1-1; no reliable D call. V was clipped by 1 base and J by 6 bases, with 12 bases between them. This CDR3 is built from 14 residues. In germline, CDR1 is MNHNS, CDR2 SASEGT. The CDR3 DNA reads TGTGCCAGCAGTGAAGTTGCGGGTCTTCCTGAAGCTTTCTTT. As protein: CASSEVAGLPEAFF.

This clone was detected a few times. The J gene is TRBJ1-1, the V gene TRBV25-1, with D hard to call. The CDR3 spans 11 residues. The germline gives CDR1 MGHDK, CDR2 SYGVNS. V was clipped by 7 bases and J by 8 bases, with 11 bases between them. CDR3 nucleotides: TGTGCCAGCACCAAAAATCGGGAAGCTTTCTTT. It codes for CASTKNREAFF.

This clone was counted only a few times. The genes are TRBV2 and TRBJ1-2, with TRBD1 as a possible D gene (5 bases). This CDR3 has 16 residues. The germline gives CDR1 SNHLY, CDR2 FYNNEI. V lost 8 bases and J lost 0, with 19 bases in between. CDR3 loop: CASSRFGGSANYGYTF. The CDR3 nucleotides read TGTGCCAGCTCGAGGTTTGGGGGGTCAGCTAACTATGGCTACACCTTC.

This chain connects TRBV19 to TRBJ1-5, with D possibly TRBD1 on 5 matching bases. In germline, CDR1 is LNHDA, CDR2 SQIVND (reference sequence). Trimming left V 3 bases short and J 5 bases short, with 11 bases between. The CDR3 contains 14 residues. CDR3 DNA sequence: TGTGCCAGTAGTATTGGACAAGTTTATCAGCCCCAGCATTTT. Protein: CASSIGQVYQPQHF. Full variable domain (outside the CDR3, taken from reference TRBV19 and TRBJ1-5): DGGITQSPKYLFRKEGQNVTLSCEQNLNHDAMYWYRQDPGQGLRLIYYSQIVNDFQKGDIAEGYSVSREKKESFPLTVTSAQKNPTAFYLCASSIGQVYQPQHFGDGTRLSIL.

This clone was seen a few times. The V call is TRBV2, the J call TRBJ2-3; 8 nucleotides agree with TRBD2. This CDR3 has 17 amino acids. Unmatched junction bases numbered 14, after V lost 7 bases and J lost 2 bases. CDR1 is SNHLY, CDR2 FYNNEI, per germline. The CDR3: CASITGVSGANTDTQYF. The CDR3 DNA is TGTGCCAGCATCACAGGTGTTAGCGGGGCGAACACAGATACGCAGTATTTT.

This clone was observed a few times. The chain combines TRBV5-1 with TRBJ2-5; 9 bases line up with TRBD2. Trimming at V came to 0 bases and at J to 2 bases, leaving 5 bases not matched to a gene. The CDR3 extends over 16 amino acids. The germline V gene encodes CDR1 SGHRS and CDR2 YFSETQ. The CDR3 loop reads CASSLGGSGGQETQYF. The CDR3 region has the DNA TGCGCCAGCAGCTTGGGGGGTAGCGGGGGTCAAGAGACCCAGTACTTC.

The chain combines TRBV11-2 with TRBJ1-1; 9 positions agree with TRBD1. Germline-derived CDR1 and CDR2 are SGHAT and FQNNGV. Trimming took 1 base from V and 4 from J; bases not matched to a gene: 1. The CDR3 covers 14 residues. CDR3 bases: TGTGCCAGCAGCTTAGGGGGACAGGGCACTGAAGCTTTCTTT. It codes for CASSLGGQGTEAFF.

As to this clone: The junction and the germline gene differ at one end; a read error may be behind it. The chain joins TRBV6-4 to TRBJ2-3; 10 bases agree with TRBD2. The CDR3 runs 15 residues. Germline assignment: CDR1 MRHNA and CDR2 SNTAGT. CDR3 in amino acids: CVSSKEAGGTDTQYF. The CDR3 region has the DNA TGTGTCAGCAGTAAAGAAGCGGGGGGGACAGATACGCAGTATTTT.

This clone was observed a handful of times. The genes are TRBV19 and TRBJ2-1; 12 bases match TRBD1. Per the germline V gene, CDR1 is LNHDA and CDR2 is SQIVND (reference sequence). This CDR3 comprises 15 residues. The V and J ends lost 9 bases and 2 bases, in that order; junction bases with no gene match: 5. The CDR3 DNA sequence: TGTGCCAGCCACCGGGACAGGGGGCCCTACAATGAGCAGTTCTTC. Its protein is CASHRDRGPYNEQFF.

The chain employs TRBV5-1 and TRBJ2-5; a weak D match, TRBD1 (6 bases). The last part of the DNA fits TRBJ2-7 better; the J call may be wrong. Germline lookup yields CDR1 SGHRS and CDR2 YFSETQ. The CDR3 is 13 residues long. CDR3 protein: CASSPTHRAEQYF. The CDR3, as DNA: TGCGCCAGCAGCCCTACCCACAGGGCCGAGCAGTACTTC.

The chain links TRBV30 to TRBJ1-2, with D maybe TRBD1 (5 bases). The CDR3 runs 12 residues. Looked up from germline, CDR1 is GTSNPN and CDR2 is SVGIG (reference sequence). V shed 0 bases and J shed 8 bases, with 10 bases lying between them. For the CDR3, the DNA is TGTGCCTGGAGTGTAAATACAGGCGGCTACACCTTC. Its protein is CAWSVNTGGYTF.

The chain employs TRBV5-4 and TRBJ2-1; 7 bases fit TRBD2. Germline CDR1 and CDR2: SGHNT and YYREEE (reference sequence). The V segment lost 0 bases and the J segment 7 bases; nucleotides outside the gene matches: 10. The CDR3 is 16 residues long. In nucleotides, the CDR3 is TGTGCCAGCAGCTTGGAGGGAGGGTTTAGAAAAAATGAGCAGTTCTTC. Translated, it gives CASSLEGGFRKNEQFF.

Only a few counts were recorded for this clone. V is TRBV10-2 and J is TRBJ2-7; possible D gene TRBD1, 5 bases. V lost 8 bases and J lost 2, with 25 bases in between. Looked up from germline, CDR1 is WSHSY and CDR2 is SAAADI. This CDR3 is 17 amino acids long. CDR3 protein: CASGEWPGQAKAYEQYF. In DNA form, the CDR3 reads TGCGCCAGCGGAGAGTGGCCTGGACAAGCCAAAGCCTACGAGCAGTACTTC.

This clone has only a few counts. The chain combines TRBV11-2 with TRBJ2-7; the match to TRBD1 covers 8 bases. This CDR3 region has 13 residues. V gave up 5 bases and J gave up 4 bases; unmatched junction bases: 4. The germline V gene has CDR1 SGHAT and CDR2 FQNNGV. The CDR3 region has the DNA TGTGCCAGCAGCCGGACAGGGACTTACGAGCAGTACTTC. Amino acids: CASSRTGTYEQYF.

This clone was seen a handful of times. CDR3 in amino acids: CASSQELTGIYGYTF. CDR3 DNA: TGTGCCAGCAGCCAAGAGTTGACAGGGATCTATGGCTACACCTTC. V gene TRBV14 combines with J gene TRBJ1-2, with 7 bases aligning to TRBD1. V shed 0 bases and J 4 bases; nucleotides not matched to a gene: 5. CDR1 SGHDN and CDR2 FVKESK come from the germline V gene. This CDR3 contains 15 residues. The variable domain in full, completed from reference TRBV14 and TRBJ1-2, reads EAGVTQFPSHSVIEKGQTVTLRCDPISGHDNLYWYRRVMGKEIKFLLHFVKESKQDESGMPNNRFLAERTGGTYSTLKVQPAELEDSGVYFCASSQELTGIYGYTFGSGTRLTVV.